One and the same sample provided the 13 T cell receptor beta chains below, sequenced in a study of T cell responses to AZD1222 COVID-19 vaccine. The repertoire was sequenced with immunoSEQ multiplex PCR; TCRdb's copy has only in-frame clones and lacks some. The sample has some 150,000 clones, roughly 90% seen once. Sequencing used peripheral blood, obtained on day 0 of AZD1222 vaccination. The origin of the receptors is an adult in good health.

V gene TRBV27 combines with J gene TRBJ1-4, with TRBD1 identical over 7 bases. The V gene end was trimmed by 5 bases and the J gene end by 7 bases; junction bases not matched to a gene: 13. The CDR3 length is 16 residues. The germline V gene encodes CDR1 MNHEY and CDR2 SMNVEV (reference sequence). This CDR3 is CASSQTTAGGGEKLFF. As DNA, the CDR3 is TGTGCCAGCAGTCAAACCACCGCAGGGGGGGGTGAAAAACTGTTTTTT.

CDR3 nucleotides: TGTGCCAGCAGTGAAGCGGGACAGTACAATGAGCAGTTCTTC. Translating it yields CASSEAGQYNEQFF. The V gene is TRBV6-1, the J gene TRBJ2-1; the match to TRBD1 covers 7 bases. Germline V gives CDR1 MNHNS, CDR2 SASEGT. With V trimmed by 0 bases and J by 4 bases, 0 bases remained unmatched. This CDR3 contains 14 residues.

The chain couples TRBV7-8 to TRBJ2-1; 15 bases map to TRBD2. Germline V gives CDR1 SGHVS, CDR2 FQNEAQ. This CDR3 contains 20 residues. Trimming removed 6 bases from V and 7 bases from J; junction bases left unmatched: 19. DNA of the CDR3: TGTGCCAGCAGATCCGGACTAGCGGGAGGGCCCGTAATTACACTGAATGAGCAGTTCTTC. It yields the protein CASRSGLAGGPVITLNEQFF.

This CDR3 is CASSLLNLNTEAFF. DNA for the CDR3: TGTGCCAGCAGCTTACTCAACTTAAACACTGAAGCTTTCTTT. V gene TRBV7-9 combines with J gene TRBJ1-1; unclear D gene. Deletions cut 2 bases from V and 2 bases from J, with 9 bases between. CDR3 size: 14 residues. Germline-derived CDR1 and CDR2 are SEHNR and FQNEAQ (reference sequence).

The chain is built from TRBV7-8 and TRBJ1-1; D is undetermined. The germline V and J ends were trimmed by 5 bases and 1 base, with 11 bases remaining between them. The CDR3 sequence is 14 residues long. CDR1 and CDR2 from the germline V gene are SGHVS and FQNEAQ. The CDR3 sequence: CASSPLDGNTEAFF. In DNA form, the CDR3 reads TGTGCCAGCAGCCCCTTAGATGGGAACACTGAAGCTTTCTTT.

The chain links TRBV12-3 or TRBV12-4 to TRBJ1-1, with unresolved D. Between the trimmed V and J ends, which lost 3 bases and 6 bases, there was a span of 8 bases. The CDR3 extends over 12 amino acids. CDR3 region: CASSFFAAEAFF. DNA for the CDR3: TGTGCCAGCAGTTTCTTCGCGGCTGAAGCTTTCTTT.

The gene calls are TRBV13 and TRBJ2-1; the match to TRBD1 covers 8 bases. Germline V gene data show CDR1 as PRHDT and CDR2 as FYEKMQ (reference sequence). The J segment lost 7 bases and the V segment lost 6 bases, leaving 2 bases of the junction unmatched. The CDR3 length is 12 residues. CDR3 DNA: TGTGCCAGCAGAAGACAGGGGAATGAGCAGTTCTTC. Its translation is CASRRQGNEQFF.

This chain joins TRBV5-1 and TRBJ2-1; possibly TRBD2 for D (6 bases). Trimming removed 5 bases from V and 7 bases from J, with 19 bases in between. The germline V gene encodes CDR1 SGHRS and CDR2 YFSETQ. There are 15 residues in the CDR3. CDR3 DNA: TGCGCCAGCAGAAAGATGGAGGGCCTATCGAATGAGCAGTTCTTC. Protein sequence: CASRKMEGLSNEQFF.

The V gene is TRBV9, the J gene TRBJ2-1, with D perhaps TRBD2 (7 bases). Trimming cost V 0 bases and J 5 bases, with 18 bases left between them. The CDR3 contains 17 residues. Germline V gives CDR1 SGDLS, CDR2 YYNGEE. The CDR3 DNA is TGTGCCAGCAGCGTAGGCTTAGGGGGAGGGCATAACAATGAGCAGTTCTTC. It specifies CASSVGLGGGHNNEQFF.

V usage is TRBV19 and J usage is TRBJ2-1; TRBD2 aligns across 11 bases. This CDR3 contains 15 residues. The germline CDR1 and CDR2 sequences are LNHDA and SQIVND (reference sequence). Germline trimming cut 5 bases from V and 7 bases from J; bases unmatched to any gene: 7. This chain's CDR3 is CASSATSGNRNEQFF. DNA for the CDR3: TGTGCCAGTAGTGCGACTAGCGGGAATCGAAATGAGCAGTTCTTC.

The chain joins TRBV13 to TRBJ2-1, with D tentatively TRBD2 (6 bases). CDR1 PRHDT and CDR2 FYEKMQ come from the germline V gene (reference sequence). V lost 5 bases and J lost 6, with 14 bases in between. The CDR3 runs to 14 residues. The CDR3 here is CASSILGSGNEQFF. CDR3 sequence (DNA): TGTGCCAGCAGCATACTGGGTAGCGGCAATGAGCAGTTCTTC. The whole variable domain, remainder taken from reference TRBV13 and TRBJ2-1, is AAGVIQSPRHLIKEKRETATLKCYPIPRHDTVYWYQQGPGQDPQFLISFYEKMQSDKGSIPDRFSAQQFSDYHSELNMSSLELGDSALYFCASSILGSGNEQFFGPGTRLTVL.

The rearrangement joins TRBV6-5 to TRBJ1-2; 8 nucleotides match TRBD1. CDR1 is MNHEY, CDR2 SVGAGI, per germline. CDR3 length equals 15 residues. V lost 0 bases to trimming and J lost 6 bases; unmatched junction nucleotides: 6. CDR3 coding DNA: TGTGCCAGCAGTTACTCAGGACAGGGTGCGGATGGCTACACCTTC. This translates into CASSYSGQGADGYTF.

V is TRBV5-1 and J is TRBJ2-1; 8 bases agree with TRBD1. Germline V CDR1 and CDR2: SGHRS, YFSETQ. This CDR3 has 15 residues. Trimming removed 3 bases from V and 5 bases from J; junction bases left unmatched: 7. The CDR3 bases are TGCGCCAGCAGCTCTCCCGGGACAGGTAACAATGAGCAGTTCTTC. Amino acid sequence: CASSSPGTGNNEQFF.